This TCR beta chain was captured in a study of blood T cell repertoires in COVID-19. In the study overall: Whether acute or convalescent, the COVID-19 samples came from the United States, Italy and Spain.

Sequenced by immunoSEQ multiplex PCR; TCRdb stores in-frame clones only, minus some. The sample has approximately 230,000 clones, around 88% seen once. Per germline, CDR1 SEHNR and CDR2 FQNEAQ (reference sequence). The V end lost 4 bases, the J end lost 5 bases, and 17 bases lay between the germline ends. The CDR3 has 15 residues. The chain combines TRBV7-9 with TRBJ2-5; TRBD1 might be the D (6 bases). The specimen sequenced was peripheral blood. The sequence was obtained from a man at least 80 years old with acute or convalescent COVID-19. CDR3 amino acids: CASSSLPGEVETQYF. The CDR3 DNA follows: TGTGCCAGCAGCTCCCTACCAGGGGAAGTGGAGACCCAGTACTTC. The whole variable domain, remainder taken from reference TRBV7-9 and TRBJ2-5, is DTGVSQNPRHKITKRGQNVTFRCDPISEHNRLYWYRQTLGQGPEFLTYFQNEAQLEKSRLLSDRFSAERPKGSFSTLEIQRTEQGDSAMYLCASSSLPGEVETQYFGPGTRLLVL.